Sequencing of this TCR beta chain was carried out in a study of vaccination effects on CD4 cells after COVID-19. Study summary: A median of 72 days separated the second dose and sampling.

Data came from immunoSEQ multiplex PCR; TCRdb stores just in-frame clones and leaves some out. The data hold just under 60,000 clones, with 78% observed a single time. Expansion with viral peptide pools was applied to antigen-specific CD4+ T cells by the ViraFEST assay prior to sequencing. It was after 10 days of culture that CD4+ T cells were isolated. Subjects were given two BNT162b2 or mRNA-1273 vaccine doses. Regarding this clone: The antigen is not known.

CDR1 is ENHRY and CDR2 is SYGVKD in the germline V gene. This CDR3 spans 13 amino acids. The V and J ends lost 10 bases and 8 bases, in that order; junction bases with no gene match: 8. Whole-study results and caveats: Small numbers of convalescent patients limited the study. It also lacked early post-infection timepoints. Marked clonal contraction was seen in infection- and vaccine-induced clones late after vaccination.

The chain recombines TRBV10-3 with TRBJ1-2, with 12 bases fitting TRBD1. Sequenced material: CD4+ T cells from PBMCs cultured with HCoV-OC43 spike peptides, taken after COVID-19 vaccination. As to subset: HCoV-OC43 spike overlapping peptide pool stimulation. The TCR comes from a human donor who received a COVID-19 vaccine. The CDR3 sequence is CATHGTGGLGYTF. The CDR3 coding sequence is TGTGCCACCCACGGGACAGGGGGCTTAGGCTACACCTTC.